Here is one T cell receptor (beta chain) with its context. CDR1 and CDR2 from the germline V gene are LNHDA and SQIVND (reference sequence). This CDR3 comprises 16 residues. The J segment lost 3 bases and the V segment lost 6 bases, leaving 10 bases of the junction unmatched. The source of the sample is a study of OX40 agonist ivuxolimab in advanced cancers. Some clones are missing from TCRdb's copy, which holds only in-frame ones; the method was immunoSEQ multiplex PCR. The sample contains 76,000 or so clones, 65% to 90% of which appear only once. The chain combines TRBV19 with TRBJ2-2; 7 nucleotides line up with TRBD2. This sample comprised CD4+ or CD8+ T cells sorted from blood, obtained in a trial of the OX40 agonist ivuxolimab. The receptor was isolated from an adult with an advanced solid tumor such as melanoma, head and neck, liver or kidney cancer. CDR3 region: CASSPGRGRYTGELFF. The CDR3 coding sequence is TGTGCCAGTAGCCCCGGGCGGGGGAGGTACACCGGGGAGCTGTTTTTT.